This entry features one TCR beta chain sequence. The data were obtained in a study of blood T cell repertoires in COVID-19. Assay: immunoSEQ multiplex PCR; the TCRdb copy retains only in-frame clones and omits some. Of over 20,000 clones in the sample, approximately 80% are singletons; the top ten hold around 46%. Trimming cost V 1 base and J 2 bases, with 10 bases left between them. The germline V gene has CDR1 SGHDN and CDR2 FVKESK. The CDR3 consists of 15 residues. The sequence was obtained from a man in his 70s with acute or convalescent COVID-19. The genes are TRBV14 and TRBJ2-3; D might be TRBD1 (6 bases). The material sequenced was peripheral blood. CDR3 in amino acids: CASSQGGTHTDTQYF. CDR3 coding DNA: TGTGCCAGCAGCCAAGGAGGGACACACACAGATACGCAGTATTTT.